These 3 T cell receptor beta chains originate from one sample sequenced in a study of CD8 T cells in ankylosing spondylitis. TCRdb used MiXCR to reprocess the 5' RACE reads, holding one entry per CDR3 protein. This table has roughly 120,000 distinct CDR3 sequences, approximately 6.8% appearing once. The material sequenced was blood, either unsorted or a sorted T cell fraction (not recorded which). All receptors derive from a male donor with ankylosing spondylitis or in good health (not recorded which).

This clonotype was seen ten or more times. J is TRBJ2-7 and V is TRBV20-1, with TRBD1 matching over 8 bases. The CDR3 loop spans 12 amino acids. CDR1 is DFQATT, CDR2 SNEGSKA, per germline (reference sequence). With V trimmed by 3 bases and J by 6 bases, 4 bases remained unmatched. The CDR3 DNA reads TGCAGTGCTAGGATTGACAGGGGCGAGCAGTACTTC. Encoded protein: CSARIDRGEQYF.

CDR3 sequence: CASSPGTSGRGYNEQFF. The CDR3 region has the DNA TGTGCCAGCAGTCCTGGGACTAGCGGGAGAGGCTACAATGAGCAGTTCTTC. The chain joins TRBV2 to TRBJ2-1; 14 bases align to TRBD2. Germline values: CDR1 SNHLY, CDR2 FYNNEI. The junction had 6 bases not matched to a gene; V was cut back by 5 bases and J by 3 bases. CDR3 length: 17 amino acids.

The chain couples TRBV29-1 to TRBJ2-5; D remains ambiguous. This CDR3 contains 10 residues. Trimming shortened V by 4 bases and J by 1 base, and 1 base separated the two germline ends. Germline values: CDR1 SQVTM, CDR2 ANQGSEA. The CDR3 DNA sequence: TGCAGCGTTGCCCAAGAGACCCAGTACTTC. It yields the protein CSVAQETQYF.